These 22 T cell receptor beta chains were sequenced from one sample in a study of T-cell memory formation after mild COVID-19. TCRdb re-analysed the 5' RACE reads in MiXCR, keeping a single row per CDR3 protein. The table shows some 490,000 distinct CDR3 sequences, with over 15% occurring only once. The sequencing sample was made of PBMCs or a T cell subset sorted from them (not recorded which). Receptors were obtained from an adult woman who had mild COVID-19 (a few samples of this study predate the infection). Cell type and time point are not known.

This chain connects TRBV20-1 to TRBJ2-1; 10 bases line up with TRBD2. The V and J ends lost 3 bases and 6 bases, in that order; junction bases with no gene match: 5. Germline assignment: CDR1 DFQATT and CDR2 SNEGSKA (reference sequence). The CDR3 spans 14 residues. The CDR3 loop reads CSASGLAGANEQFF. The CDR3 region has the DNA TGCAGTGCTAGCGGTCTAGCGGGAGCCAATGAGCAGTTCTTC.

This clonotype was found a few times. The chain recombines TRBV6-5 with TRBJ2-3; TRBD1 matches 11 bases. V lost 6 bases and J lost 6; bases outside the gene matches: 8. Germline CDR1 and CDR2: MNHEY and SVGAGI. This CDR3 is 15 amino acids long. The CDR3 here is CASSHRDRGSDTQYF. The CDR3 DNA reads TGTGCCAGCAGCCACCGGGACAGGGGGTCCGATACGCAGTATTTT.

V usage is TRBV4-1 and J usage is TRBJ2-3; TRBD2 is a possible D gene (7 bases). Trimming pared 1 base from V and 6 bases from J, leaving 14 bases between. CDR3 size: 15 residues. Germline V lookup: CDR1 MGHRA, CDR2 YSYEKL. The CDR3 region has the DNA TGCGCCAGCAGCCAAGGCGGGGGCCCCCCGGATACGCAGTATTTT. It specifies CASSQGGGPPDTQYF.

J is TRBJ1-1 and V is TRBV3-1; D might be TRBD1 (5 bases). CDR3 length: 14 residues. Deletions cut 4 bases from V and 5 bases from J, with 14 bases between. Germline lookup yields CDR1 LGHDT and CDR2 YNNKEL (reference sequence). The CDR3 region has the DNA TGTGCCAGCAGCCCCGGACAAGTGGGGACTGAAGCTTTCTTT. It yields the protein CASSPGQVGTEAFF.

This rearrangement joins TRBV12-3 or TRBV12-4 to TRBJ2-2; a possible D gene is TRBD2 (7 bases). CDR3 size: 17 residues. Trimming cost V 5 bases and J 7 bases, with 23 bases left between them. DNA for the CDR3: TGTGCCAGCAGTCCCCGGGTGAGGGGGGGCGGCGGCGGGGAGCTGTTTTTT. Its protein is CASSPRVRGGGGGELFF.

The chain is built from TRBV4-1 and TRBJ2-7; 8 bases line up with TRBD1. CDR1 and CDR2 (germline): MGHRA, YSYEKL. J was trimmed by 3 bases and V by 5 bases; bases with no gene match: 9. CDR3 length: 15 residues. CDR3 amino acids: CASSIFPQGGYEQYF. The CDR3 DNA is TGCGCCAGCAGCATTTTTCCACAGGGGGGCTACGAGCAGTACTTC.

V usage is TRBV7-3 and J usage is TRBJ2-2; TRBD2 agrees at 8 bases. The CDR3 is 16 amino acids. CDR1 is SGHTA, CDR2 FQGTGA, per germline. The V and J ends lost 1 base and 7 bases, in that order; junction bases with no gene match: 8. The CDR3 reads CASSLKRLAGDGELFF. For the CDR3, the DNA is TGTGCCAGCAGCTTAAAACGCCTAGCGGGCGACGGGGAGCTGTTTTTT. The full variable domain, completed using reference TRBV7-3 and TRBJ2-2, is GAGVSQTPSNKVTEKGKYVELRCDPISGHTALYWYRQSLGQGPEFLIYFQGTGAADDSGLPNDRFFAVRPEGSVSTLKIQRTERGDSAVYLCASSLKRLAGDGELFFGEGSRLTVL.

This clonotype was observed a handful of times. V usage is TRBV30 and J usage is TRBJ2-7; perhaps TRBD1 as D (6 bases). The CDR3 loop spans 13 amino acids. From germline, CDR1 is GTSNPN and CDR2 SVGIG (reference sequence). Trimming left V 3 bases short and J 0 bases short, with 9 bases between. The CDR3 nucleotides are TGTGCCTGGAGCAGGGGTATCTCCTACGAGCAGTACTTC. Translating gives CAWSRGISYEQYF.

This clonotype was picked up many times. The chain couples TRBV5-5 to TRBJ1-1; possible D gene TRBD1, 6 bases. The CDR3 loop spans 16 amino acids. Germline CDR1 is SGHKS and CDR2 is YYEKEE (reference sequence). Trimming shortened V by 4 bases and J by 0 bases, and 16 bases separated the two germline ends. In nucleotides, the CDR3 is TGTGCCAGCAGCCCCGGGGGGCGTCATATGAACACTGAAGCTTTCTTT. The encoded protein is CASSPGGRHMNTEAFF.

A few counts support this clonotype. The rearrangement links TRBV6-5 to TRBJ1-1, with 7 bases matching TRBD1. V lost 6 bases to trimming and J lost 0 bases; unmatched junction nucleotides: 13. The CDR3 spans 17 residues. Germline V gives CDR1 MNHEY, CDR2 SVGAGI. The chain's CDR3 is CASRFHLTGNMNTEAFF. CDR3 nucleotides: TGTGCCAGCAGATTTCACCTGACAGGGAACATGAACACTGAAGCTTTCTTT.

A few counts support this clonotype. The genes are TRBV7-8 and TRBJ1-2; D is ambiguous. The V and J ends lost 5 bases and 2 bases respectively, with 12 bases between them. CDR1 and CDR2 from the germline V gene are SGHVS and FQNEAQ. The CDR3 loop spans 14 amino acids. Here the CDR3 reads CASSPWENNYGYTF. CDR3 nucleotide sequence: TGTGCCAGCAGCCCCTGGGAGAACAACTATGGCTACACCTTC.

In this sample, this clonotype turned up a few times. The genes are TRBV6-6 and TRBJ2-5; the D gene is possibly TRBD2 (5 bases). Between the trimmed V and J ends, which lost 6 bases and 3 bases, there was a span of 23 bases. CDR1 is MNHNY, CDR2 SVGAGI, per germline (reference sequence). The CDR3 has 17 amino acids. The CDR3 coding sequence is TGTGCCAGCAGCGGCCTGAGGGTAAGGCCAGAGGAAGAGACCCAGTACTTC. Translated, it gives CASSGLRVRPEEETQYF.

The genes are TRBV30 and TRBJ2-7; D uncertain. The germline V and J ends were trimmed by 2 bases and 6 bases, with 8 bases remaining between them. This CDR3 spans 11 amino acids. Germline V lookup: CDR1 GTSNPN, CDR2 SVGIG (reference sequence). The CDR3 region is CAWSPQVEQYF. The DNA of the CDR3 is TGTGCCTGGAGTCCTCAGGTCGAGCAGTACTTC.

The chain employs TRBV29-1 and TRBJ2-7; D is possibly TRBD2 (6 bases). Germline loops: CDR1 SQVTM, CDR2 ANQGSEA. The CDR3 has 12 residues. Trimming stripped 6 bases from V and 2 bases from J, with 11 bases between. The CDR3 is CSVTRGTYEQYF. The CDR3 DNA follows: TGCAGCGTCACGCGGGGTACCTACGAGCAGTACTTC.

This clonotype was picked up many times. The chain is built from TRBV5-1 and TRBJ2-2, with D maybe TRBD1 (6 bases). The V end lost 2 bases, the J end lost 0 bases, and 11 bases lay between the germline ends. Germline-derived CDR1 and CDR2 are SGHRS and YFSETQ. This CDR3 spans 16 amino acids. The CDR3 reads CASSFTDSANTGELFF. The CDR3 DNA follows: TGCGCCAGCAGCTTTACGGACAGCGCGAACACCGGGGAGCTGTTTTTT.

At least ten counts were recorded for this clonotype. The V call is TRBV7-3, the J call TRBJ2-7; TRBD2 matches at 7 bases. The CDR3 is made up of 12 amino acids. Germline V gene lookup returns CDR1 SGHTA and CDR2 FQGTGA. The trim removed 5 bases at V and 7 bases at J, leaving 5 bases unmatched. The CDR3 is CASSGRRGEQYF. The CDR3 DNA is TGTGCCAGCAGCGGGCGGCGGGGGGAGCAGTACTTC.

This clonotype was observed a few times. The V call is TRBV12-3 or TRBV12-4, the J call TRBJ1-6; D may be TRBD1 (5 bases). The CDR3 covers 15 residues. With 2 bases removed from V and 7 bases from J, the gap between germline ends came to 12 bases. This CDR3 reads CASSLMWGANSPLHF. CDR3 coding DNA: TGTGCCAGCAGTTTAATGTGGGGCGCCAATTCACCCCTCCACTTT.

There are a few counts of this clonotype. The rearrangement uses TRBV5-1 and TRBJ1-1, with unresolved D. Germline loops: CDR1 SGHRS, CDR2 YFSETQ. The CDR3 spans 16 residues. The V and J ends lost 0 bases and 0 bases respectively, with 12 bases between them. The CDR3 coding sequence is TGCGCCAGCAGCTTGGGGGCAGGCCCCATGAACACTGAAGCTTTCTTT. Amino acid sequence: CASSLGAGPMNTEAFF.

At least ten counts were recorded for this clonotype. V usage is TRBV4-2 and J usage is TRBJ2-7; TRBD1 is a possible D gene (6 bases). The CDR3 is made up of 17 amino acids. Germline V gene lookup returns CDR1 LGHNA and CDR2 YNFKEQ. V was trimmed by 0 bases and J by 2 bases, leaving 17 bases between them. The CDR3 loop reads CASSQDLGAYRAYEQYF. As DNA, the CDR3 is TGTGCCAGCAGCCAAGATTTGGGGGCCTACAGGGCCTACGAGCAGTACTTC.

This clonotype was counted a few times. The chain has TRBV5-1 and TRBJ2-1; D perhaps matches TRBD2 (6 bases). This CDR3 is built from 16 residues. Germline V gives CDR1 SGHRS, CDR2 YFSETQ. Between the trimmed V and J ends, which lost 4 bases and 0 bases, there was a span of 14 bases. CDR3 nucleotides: TGCGCCAGCAGCGTCACTAGCACGAGCTCCTACAATGAGCAGTTCTTC. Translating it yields CASSVTSTSSYNEQFF.

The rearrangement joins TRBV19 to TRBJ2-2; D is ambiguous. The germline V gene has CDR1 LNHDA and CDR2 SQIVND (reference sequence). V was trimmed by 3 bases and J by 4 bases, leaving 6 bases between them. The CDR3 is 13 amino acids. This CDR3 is CASSIALTGELFF. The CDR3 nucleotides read TGTGCCAGTAGTATTGCCCTCACCGGGGAGCTGTTTTTT.

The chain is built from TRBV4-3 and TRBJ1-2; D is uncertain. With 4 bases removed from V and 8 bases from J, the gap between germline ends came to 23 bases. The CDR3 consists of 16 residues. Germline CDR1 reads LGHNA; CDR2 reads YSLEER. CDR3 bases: TGCGCCAGCAGCCGGATGGACGGCCCTGGGATTTCAGGCTACACCTTC. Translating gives CASSRMDGPGISGYTF.